A single sample is the source of the 9 T cell receptor beta chains below, sequenced in a study of OX40 agonist ivuxolimab in advanced cancers. Assay: immunoSEQ multiplex PCR; the TCRdb copy retains only in-frame clones and omits some. The sample includes around 76,000 clones, 75% to 85% seen only once; the top ten take 0.5% to 0.7%. Here the sequenced sample was CD4+ or CD8+ T cells sorted from blood, taken in a trial of the OX40 agonist ivuxolimab. Source of these receptors: an adult with an advanced solid tumor such as melanoma, head and neck, liver or kidney cancer.

The chain couples TRBV4-1 to TRBJ1-2; D is possibly TRBD1 (5 bases). Germline assignment: CDR1 MGHRA and CDR2 YSYEKL. V was clipped by 0 bases and J by 4 bases, with 12 bases between them. The CDR3 runs to 15 residues. Here the CDR3 reads CASSQESVGGYGYTF. CDR3 bases: TGCGCCAGCAGCCAAGAGAGCGTGGGGGGCTATGGCTACACCTTC.

The rearrangement links TRBV7-8 to TRBJ1-4, with a weak D call TRBD1 (6 bases). Trimming cost V 1 base and J 0 bases, with 6 bases left between them. CDR3 size: 15 residues. Germline CDR1 is SGHVS and CDR2 is FQNEAQ. Here the CDR3 DNA reads TGTGCCAGCAGCTTAGGGACAGCAACTAATGAAAAACTGTTTTTT. The encoded protein is CASSLGTATNEKLFF.

Written as DNA, the CDR3 is TGTGCCAGCAGCCCAGGACAGGGGCAAGAGACCCAGTACTTC. This gives the protein CASSPGQGQETQYF. This chain connects TRBV7-9 to TRBJ2-5, with 9 positions matching TRBD1. V dropped 5 bases and J dropped 2; count of bases not matched to a gene: 3. This CDR3 has 14 amino acids. Germline CDR1 and CDR2: SEHNR and FQNEAQ (reference sequence).

J is TRBJ2-1 and V is TRBV7-8; tentative D call: TRBD1 (5 bases). Per the germline V gene, CDR1 is SGHVS and CDR2 is FQNEAQ. V was cut by 2 bases and J by 5 bases, with 10 bases left in between. The CDR3 contains 14 residues. The CDR3 is CASSLTDTHNEQFF. The DNA for the CDR3 is TGTGCCAGCAGCTTAACGGACACTCACAATGAGCAGTTCTTC.

The J gene is TRBJ2-2, the V gene TRBV2; TRBD1 matches at 7 bases. Trimming cost V 6 bases and J 6 bases; bases outside gene matches: 4. CDR1 is SNHLY, CDR2 FYNNEI, per germline. The CDR3 consists of 13 residues. The CDR3, as DNA: TGTGCCAGCAGGGGCCAGGGGGCCGGGGAGCTGTTTTTT. Residues: CASRGQGAGELFF.

The rearrangement links TRBV5-1 to TRBJ2-7, with TRBD1 as a possible D gene (6 bases). CDR1 is SGHRS, CDR2 YFSETQ, per germline. This CDR3 comprises 14 residues. V lost 4 bases and J lost 5, with 16 bases in between. Written as DNA, the CDR3 is TGCGCCAGCAGCGACGACAGGTTCGATCACGAGCAGTACTTC. The encoded protein is CASSDDRFDHEQYF.

This clone came up once. The V gene is TRBV18, the J gene TRBJ1-3; D is undetermined. V was trimmed by 6 bases and J by 0 bases, leaving 15 bases between them. Germline CDR1 is KGHSH and CDR2 is LQKENI. The CDR3 totals 16 residues. The CDR3 sequence: CASSQSRSFSGNTIYF. CDR3 bases: TGTGCCAGCTCGCAATCCAGGAGTTTCTCTGGAAACACCATATATTTT.

CDR3 in DNA: TGTGCCAGTAGTATTAGGGGCAATGAGCAGTTCTTC. This gives the protein CASSIRGNEQFF. The chain uses TRBV19 and TRBJ2-1; D may be TRBD1 (5 bases). Germline V gives CDR1 LNHDA, CDR2 SQIVND (reference sequence). This CDR3 has 12 amino acids. V was shortened by 3 bases and J by 6 bases, with 6 bases between the two germline ends.

V gene TRBV7-3 combines with J gene TRBJ2-2; D may be TRBD1 (6 bases). CDR1 and CDR2 from the germline V gene are SGHTA and FQGTGA. The V gene lost 5 bases and the J gene lost 1 base, with 8 bases spanning the gap. This CDR3 contains 14 residues. As DNA, the CDR3 is TGTGCCAGCAGCCCGACAGGGAACACCGGGGAGCTGTTTTTT. It yields the protein CASSPTGNTGELFF.